This TCR beta chain derives from a study of blood T cell repertoires in COVID-19. Study background: Researchers got acute and convalescent COVID-19 samples from the United States, Italy and Spain. The cDNA or gDNA used as material had been derived from T cells, B-cell-depleted T cells, or PBMCs.

In the authors' methods: How many nucleated cells were present was estimated from reference gene primer amplification. The assay was immunoSEQ multiplex PCR, and TCRdb's table has in-frame clones only and misses some. The DNA was the basis for D and trimming; V, J and clone size are from that table. The table includes about 92,000 clones, roughly 76% detected once. This CDR3 region has 16 residues. The V gene end was trimmed by 5 bases and the J gene end by 4 bases; junction bases not matched to a gene: 10. Looked up from germline, CDR1 is SGHRS and CDR2 is YFSETQ. This TCR was recovered from a woman at least 80 years old with active or convalescent COVID-19. This chain joins TRBV5-1 and TRBJ2-2; 8 nucleotides agree with TRBD2. Sequences were obtained from peripheral blood. The CDR3 region is CASRLPGLGVTGELFF. CDR3 sequence (DNA): TGCGCCAGCAGACTACCGGGACTAGGGGTCACCGGGGAGCTGTTTTTT.